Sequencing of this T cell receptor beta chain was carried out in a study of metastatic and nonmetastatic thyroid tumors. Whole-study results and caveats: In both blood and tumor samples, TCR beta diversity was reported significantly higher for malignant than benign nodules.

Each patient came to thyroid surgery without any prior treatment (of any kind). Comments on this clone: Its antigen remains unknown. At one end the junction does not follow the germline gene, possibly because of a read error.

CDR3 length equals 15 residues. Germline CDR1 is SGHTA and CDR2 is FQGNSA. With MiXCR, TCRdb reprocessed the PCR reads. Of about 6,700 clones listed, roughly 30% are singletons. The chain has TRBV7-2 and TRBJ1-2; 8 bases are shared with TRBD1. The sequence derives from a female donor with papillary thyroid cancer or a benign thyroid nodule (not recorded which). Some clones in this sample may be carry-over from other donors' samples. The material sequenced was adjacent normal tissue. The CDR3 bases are TGCGCCAGCAGACCAGGACAGGGCGACAACTATGGCTACACCTTC. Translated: CASRPGQGDNYGYTF.